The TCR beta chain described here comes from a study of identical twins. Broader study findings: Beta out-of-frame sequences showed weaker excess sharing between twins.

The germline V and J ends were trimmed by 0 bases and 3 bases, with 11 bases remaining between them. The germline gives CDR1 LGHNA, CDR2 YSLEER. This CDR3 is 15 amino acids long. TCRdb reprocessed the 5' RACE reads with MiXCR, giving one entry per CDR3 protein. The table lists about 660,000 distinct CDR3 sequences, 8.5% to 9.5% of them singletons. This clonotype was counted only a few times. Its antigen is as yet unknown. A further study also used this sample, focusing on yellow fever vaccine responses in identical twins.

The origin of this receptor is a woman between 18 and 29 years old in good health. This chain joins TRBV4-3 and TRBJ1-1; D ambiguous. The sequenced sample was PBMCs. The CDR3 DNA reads TGCGCCAGCAGCCAAGATGCCGGCAGTTACACTGAAGCTTTCTTT. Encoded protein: CASSQDAGSYTEAFF.